Given below is one TCR beta chain in context. The CDR3 contains 15 residues. Trimming removed 3 bases at V and 2 bases at J, with 14 bases between. Germline-derived CDR1 and CDR2 are SGHKS and YYEKEE (reference sequence). This sample is drawn from a study of T cells in tumors after PD-1 blockade. Overall study context: Daily vismodegib 150 mg continued in a subset of anti-PD-1-treated patients.

Data came from immunoSEQ multiplex PCR; TCRdb stores just in-frame clones and leaves some out. This table has about 4,000 clones, around two thirds appearing once. This TCR derives from a human donor with basal cell carcinoma. The sequenced sample was tumor tissue, obtained before anti-PD-1 treatment. The chain uses TRBV5-5 and TRBJ1-1; D is uncertain. CDR3 coding DNA: TGTGCCAGCAGCTCCCGTCCGGGAATAAACACTGAAGCTTTCTTT. Translating it yields CASSSRPGINTEAFF.